This TCR beta chain comes out of a study of T cell repertoires in cytomegalovirus infection. This clonotype has only a few counts. Its antigen is unknown. The CDR3 is 14 amino acids. Germline assignment: CDR1 ENHRY and CDR2 SYGVKD. V was clipped by 4 bases and J by 6 bases; unmatched bases: 7. TCRdb re-called the reads with MiXCR, one entry per CDR3 protein. The sample includes roughly 49,000 distinct CDR3 sequences, 20% to 25% seen only once; the top ten take around 90%. The chain couples TRBV10-3 to TRBJ1-2; 8 nucleotides match TRBD1. This clonotype was obtained from a human donor in good health (CMV status not recorded). Some clones in this sample may be carry-over from other donors' samples. The sample here was CD8+ T cells from cultured PBMCs, taken from culture after CMV antigen stimulation. CDR3 nucleotide sequence: TGTGCCATCAGTGCGACCCAGGGGGCAGATGGCTACACCTTC. Protein product: CAISATQGADGYTF.